These 7 T cell receptor beta chains were all obtained from the same sample, sequenced in a study of somatic mutations in cytotoxic T cells in rheumatoid arthritis. Libraries were prepared by immunoSEQ multiplex PCR; TCRdb keeps only in-frame clonotypes and omits some of them. This table has 4,500 to 5,000 clones, 60% to 85% appearing once. Input material: CD8+ T cells sorted from blood. These receptors came from a man aged 65-85 years with rheumatoid arthritis.

The chain combines TRBV7-8 with TRBJ2-7; no clear D gene. This CDR3 is built from 15 residues. V lost 4 bases and J lost 2, with 15 bases in between. Per germline, CDR1 SGHVS and CDR2 FQNEAQ. The CDR3: CASSSLSAPTYEQYF. CDR3 DNA: TGTGCCAGCAGCTCCCTGTCAGCGCCCACCTACGAGCAGTACTTC.

The V call is TRBV2, the J call TRBJ1-4, with TRBD1 matching 7 bases. Germline V lookup: CDR1 SNHLY, CDR2 FYNNEI. The CDR3 covers 15 residues. Trimming took 4 bases from V and 5 from J; bases not matched to a gene: 7. CDR3 region: CASSVSGQRNEKLFF. DNA of the CDR3: TGTGCCAGCAGTGTATCGGGACAGCGGAATGAAAAACTGTTTTTT.

The rearrangement uses TRBV7-2 and TRBJ2-2; no reliable D call. This CDR3 has 14 amino acids. The V and J ends lost 5 bases and 7 bases respectively, with 14 bases between them. Germline V CDR1 and CDR2: SGHTA, FQGNSA. The CDR3 region has the DNA TGTGCCAGCAGCCGCGGCGTCACGGGCGGGGAGCTGTTTTTT. It translates to CASSRGVTGGELFF.

V gene TRBV7-9 combines with J gene TRBJ1-1, with 10 bases matching TRBD1. The junction had 6 bases not matched to a gene; V was cut back by 5 bases and J by 0 bases. The CDR3 totals 16 residues. CDR1 SEHNR and CDR2 FQNEAQ come from the germline V gene (reference sequence). The DNA of the CDR3 is TGTGCCAGCAGCCAACCGGACAGGGGGATGAACACTGAAGCTTTCTTT. It codes for CASSQPDRGMNTEAFF.

This clone occurred a few times. The chain is built from TRBV27 and TRBJ2-7; D perhaps matches TRBD1 (5 bases). The CDR3 loop spans 13 amino acids. V was cut by 0 bases and J by 3 bases, with 6 bases left in between. Germline CDR1 MNHEY, CDR2 SMNVEV (reference sequence). The CDR3 protein is CASSLSGRYEQYF. CDR3 sequence (DNA): TGTGCCAGCAGTTTATCGGGGCGCTACGAGCAGTACTTC.

The gene calls are TRBV7-6 and TRBJ2-7; 10 bases map to TRBD2. The ends lost 5 bases at V and 3 bases at J; junction bases unmatched: 7. Germline V lookup: CDR1 SGHVS, CDR2 FNYEAQ. The length of the CDR3 is 15 residues. The CDR3 nucleotides read TGTGCCAGCAGCCTCGAGCGGGGGGGCAACTACGAGCAGTACTTC. Amino acid sequence: CASSLERGGNYEQYF.

The genes are TRBV6-1 and TRBJ2-1; D possibly corresponds to TRBD1 (5 bases). The CDR3 length is 13 residues. The germline V and J ends were trimmed by 4 bases and 4 bases, with 8 bases remaining between them. The germline V gene has CDR1 MNHNS and CDR2 SASEGT. The CDR3 is CASSGQSYNEQFF. The CDR3 nucleotides are TGTGCCAGCAGTGGACAGTCATACAATGAGCAGTTCTTC.